A selection of T cell receptor beta chains follows, all from one sample in a study of T cells expressing NK-cell markers. TCRdb reprocessed the 5' RACE reads, keeping one entry per CDR3 protein, no DNA. Here the sample table reports roughly 350,000 distinct CDR3 sequences. Sequencing input: blood T cells: a sorted CD56 or NKG2C T cell subset, CD4+ or CD8+ T cells, or bulk PBMC T cells (not recorded which). The receptor set was obtained from a man between 18 and 69 years old in good health. CDR3s include the opening cysteine and the closing phenylalanine or tryptophan.

v_gene	j_gene	CDR3aa
TRBV6-1	TRBJ2-2	CASRGPGSLGGELFF
TRBV15	TRBJ1-2	CATQGQHLNYGYTF
TRBV18	TRBJ1-1	CASSPRPTVMRQSEMSNTEAFF
TRBV7-9	TRBJ1-3	CASSLAGSSGNTIYF
TRBV7-8	TRBJ1-5	CASSSREGTDQPQHF
TRBV5-5	TRBJ1-3	CASSFSSVLGSGNTIYF
TRBV6-5	TRBJ1-1	CASRVETEAFF
TRBV10-3	TRBJ2-1	CAILSEGQNEQFF
TRBV5-1	TRBJ1-1	CATSTWSGSGTEAFF
TRBV6-1	TRBJ1-1	CASRQAGGTRIGGTEAFF
TRBV29-1	TRBJ2-1	CSARGLRYNEQFF
TRBV19	TRBJ2-3	CASSPRGIDRDTQYF
TRBV7-2	TRBJ2-7	CASSFRQEISYEQYF
TRBV6-6	TRBJ2-7	CASSYGFSYEQYF
TRBV28	TRBJ2-6	CASSRDLRSSGANVLTF
TRBV9	TRBJ2-7	CASSGGSSYEQYF
TRBV6-6	TRBJ2-1	CASSLHRVRFF
TRBV4-1	TRBJ2-2	CASSQWGAGELFF
TRBV20-1	TRBJ2-7	CSADAPGTGVVYEQYF
TRBV12-3/TRBV12-4	TRBJ2-5	CASSVTSGPLETQYF
TRBV30	TRBJ1-4	CAWSQDYGEKLFF
TRBV28	TRBJ1-3	CASSSKDRGVSGNTIYF
TRBV25-1	TRBJ2-7	CASSDTFAPPYEQYF
TRBV27	TRBJ2-2	CASRSRQGGTGELFF
TRBV7-8	TRBJ2-1	CASSVRGLHNEQFF
TRBV20-1	TRBJ2-3	CSARDRLAGVKFTQYF
TRBV3-1	TRBJ2-5	CASSQDRGLEETQYF
TRBV7-9	TRBJ2-5	CASSHDKTQYF
TRBV14	TRBJ2-3	CASSQFSDTQYF
TRBV6-5	TRBJ2-5	CASRYGRGRRQETQYF